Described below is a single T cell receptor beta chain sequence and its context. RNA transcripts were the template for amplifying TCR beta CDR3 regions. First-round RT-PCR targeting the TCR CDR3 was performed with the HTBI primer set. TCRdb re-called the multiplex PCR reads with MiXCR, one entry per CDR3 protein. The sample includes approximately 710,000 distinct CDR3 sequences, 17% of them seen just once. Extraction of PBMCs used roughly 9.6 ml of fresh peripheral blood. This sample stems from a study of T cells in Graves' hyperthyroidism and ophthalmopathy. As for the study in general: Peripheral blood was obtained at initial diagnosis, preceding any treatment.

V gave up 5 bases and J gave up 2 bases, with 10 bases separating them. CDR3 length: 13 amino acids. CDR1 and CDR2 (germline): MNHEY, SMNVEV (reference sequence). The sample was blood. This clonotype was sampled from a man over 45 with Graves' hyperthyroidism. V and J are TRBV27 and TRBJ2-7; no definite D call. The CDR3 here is CASSPNPTYEQYF. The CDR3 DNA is TGTGCCAGCAGTCCGAACCCTACCTACGAGCAGTACTTC.